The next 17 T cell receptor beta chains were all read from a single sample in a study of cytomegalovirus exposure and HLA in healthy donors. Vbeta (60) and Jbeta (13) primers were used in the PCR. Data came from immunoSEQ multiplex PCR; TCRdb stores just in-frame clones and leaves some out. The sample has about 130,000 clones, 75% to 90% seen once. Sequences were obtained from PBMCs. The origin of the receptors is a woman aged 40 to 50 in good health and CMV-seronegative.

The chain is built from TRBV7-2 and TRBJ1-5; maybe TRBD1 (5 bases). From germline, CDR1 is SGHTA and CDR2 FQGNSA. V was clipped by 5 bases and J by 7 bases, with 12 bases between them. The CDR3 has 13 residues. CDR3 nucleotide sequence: TGTGCCAGCAGCCCCCGGGGGGGGCAGCCCCAGCATTTT. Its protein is CASSPRGGQPQHF.

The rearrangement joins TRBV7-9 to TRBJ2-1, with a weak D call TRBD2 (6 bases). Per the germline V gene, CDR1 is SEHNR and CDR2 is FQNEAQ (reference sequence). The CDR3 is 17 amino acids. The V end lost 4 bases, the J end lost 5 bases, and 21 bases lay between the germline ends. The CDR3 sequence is CASSSSPLAGRDNEQFF. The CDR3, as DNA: TGTGCCAGCAGCTCCTCTCCCCTGGCGGGGCGAGACAATGAGCAGTTCTTC.

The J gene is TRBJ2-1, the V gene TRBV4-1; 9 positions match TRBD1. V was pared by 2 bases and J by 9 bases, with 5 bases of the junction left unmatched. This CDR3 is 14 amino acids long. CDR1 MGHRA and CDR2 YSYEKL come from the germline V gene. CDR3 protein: CASSQLRQGVEQFF. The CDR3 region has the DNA TGCGCCAGCAGCCAATTAAGACAGGGGGTTGAGCAGTTCTTC.

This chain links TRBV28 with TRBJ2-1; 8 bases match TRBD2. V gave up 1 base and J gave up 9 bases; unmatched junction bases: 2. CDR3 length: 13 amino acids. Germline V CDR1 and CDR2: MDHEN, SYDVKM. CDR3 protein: CASSLSGGSEQFF. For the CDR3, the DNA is TGTGCCAGCAGTTTATCGGGGGGGTCTGAGCAGTTCTTC. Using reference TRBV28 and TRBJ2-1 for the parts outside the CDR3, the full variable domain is DVKVTQSSRYLVKRTGEKVFLECVQDMDHENMFWYRQDPGLGLRLIYFSYDVKMKEKGDIPEGYSVSREKKERFSLILESASTNQTSMYLCASSLSGGSEQFFGPGTRLTVL.

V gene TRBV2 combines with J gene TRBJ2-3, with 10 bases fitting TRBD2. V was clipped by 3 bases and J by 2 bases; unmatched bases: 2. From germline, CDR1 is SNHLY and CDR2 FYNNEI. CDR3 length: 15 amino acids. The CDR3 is CASSELAGATDTQYF. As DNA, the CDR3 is TGTGCCAGCAGTGAGCTAGCGGGAGCCACAGATACGCAGTATTTT.

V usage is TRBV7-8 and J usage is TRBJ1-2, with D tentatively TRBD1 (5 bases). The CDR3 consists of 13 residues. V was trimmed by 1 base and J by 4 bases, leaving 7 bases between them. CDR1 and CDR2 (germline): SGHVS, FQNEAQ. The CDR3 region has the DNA TGTGCCAGCAGCTTAGGACAGATCTATGGCTACACCTTC. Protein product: CASSLGQIYGYTF.

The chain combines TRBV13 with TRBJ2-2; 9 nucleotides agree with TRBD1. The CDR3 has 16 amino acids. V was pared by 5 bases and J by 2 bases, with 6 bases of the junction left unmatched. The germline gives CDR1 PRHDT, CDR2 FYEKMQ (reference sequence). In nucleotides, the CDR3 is TGTGCCAGCAGCCGCGACAGGGGGATTAACACCGGGGAGCTGTTTTTT. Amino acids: CASSRDRGINTGELFF.

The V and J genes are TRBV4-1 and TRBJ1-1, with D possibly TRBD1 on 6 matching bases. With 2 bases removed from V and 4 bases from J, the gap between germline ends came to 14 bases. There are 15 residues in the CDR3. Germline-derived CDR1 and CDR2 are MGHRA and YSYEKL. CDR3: CASSQNNRAPTEAFF. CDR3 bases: TGCGCCAGCAGCCAAAACAACAGGGCCCCCACTGAAGCTTTCTTT.

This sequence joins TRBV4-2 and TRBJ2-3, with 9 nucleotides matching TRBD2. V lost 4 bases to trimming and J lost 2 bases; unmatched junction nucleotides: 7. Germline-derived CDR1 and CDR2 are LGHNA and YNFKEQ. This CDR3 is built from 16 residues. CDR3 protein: CASSPVSGGTTDTQYF. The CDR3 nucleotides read TGTGCCAGCAGCCCAGTGAGCGGGGGGACCACAGATACGCAGTATTTT.

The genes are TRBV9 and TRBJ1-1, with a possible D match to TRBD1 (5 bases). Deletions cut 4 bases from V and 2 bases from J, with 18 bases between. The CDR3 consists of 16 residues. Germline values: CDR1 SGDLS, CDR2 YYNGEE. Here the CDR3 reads CASSPQVGGENTEAFF. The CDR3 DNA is TGTGCCAGCAGCCCACAAGTGGGGGGGGAAAACACTGAAGCTTTCTTT.

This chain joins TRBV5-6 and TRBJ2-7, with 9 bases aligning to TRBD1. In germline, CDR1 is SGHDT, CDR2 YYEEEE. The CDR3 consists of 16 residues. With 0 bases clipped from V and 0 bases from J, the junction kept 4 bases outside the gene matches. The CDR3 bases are TGTGCCAGCAGCTTGGACCCGGGACAGGGCTCCTACGAGCAGTACTTC. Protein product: CASSLDPGQGSYEQYF.

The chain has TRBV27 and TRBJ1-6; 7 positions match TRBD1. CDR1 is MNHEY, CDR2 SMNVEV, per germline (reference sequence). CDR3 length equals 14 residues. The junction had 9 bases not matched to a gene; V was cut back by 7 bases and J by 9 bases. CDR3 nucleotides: TGTGCCAGCACCCTGGGACAGAAAAGTTCACCCCTCCACTTT. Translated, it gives CASTLGQKSSPLHF.

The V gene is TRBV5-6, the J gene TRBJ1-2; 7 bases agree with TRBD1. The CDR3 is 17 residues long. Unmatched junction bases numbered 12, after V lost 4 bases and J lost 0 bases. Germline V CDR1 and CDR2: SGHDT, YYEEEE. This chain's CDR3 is CASSRLWTGRSNYGYTF. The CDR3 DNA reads TGTGCCAGCAGCCGACTATGGACAGGTCGGTCTAACTATGGCTACACCTTC.

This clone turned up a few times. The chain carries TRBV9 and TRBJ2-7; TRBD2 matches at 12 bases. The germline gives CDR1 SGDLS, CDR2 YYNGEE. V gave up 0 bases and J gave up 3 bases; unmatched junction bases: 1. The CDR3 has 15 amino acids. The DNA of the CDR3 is TGTGCCAGCAGCGTAGGGACTAGCGGGAACTACGAGCAGTACTTC. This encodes CASSVGTSGNYEQYF.

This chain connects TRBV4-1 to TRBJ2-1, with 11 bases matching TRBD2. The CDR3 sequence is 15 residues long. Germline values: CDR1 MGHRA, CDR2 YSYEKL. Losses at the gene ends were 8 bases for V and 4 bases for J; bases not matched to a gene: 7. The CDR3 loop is CASGKGTSGYNEQFF. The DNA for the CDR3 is TGCGCCAGCGGTAAGGGGACTAGCGGTTACAATGAGCAGTTCTTC.

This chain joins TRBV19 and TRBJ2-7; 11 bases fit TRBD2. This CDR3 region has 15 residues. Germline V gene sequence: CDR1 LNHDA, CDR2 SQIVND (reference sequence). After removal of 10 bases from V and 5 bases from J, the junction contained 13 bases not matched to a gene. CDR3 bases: TGTGCCACTACATCCACCCTAGCGGGAGGTAACGAGCAGTACTTC. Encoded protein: CATTSTLAGGNEQYF.

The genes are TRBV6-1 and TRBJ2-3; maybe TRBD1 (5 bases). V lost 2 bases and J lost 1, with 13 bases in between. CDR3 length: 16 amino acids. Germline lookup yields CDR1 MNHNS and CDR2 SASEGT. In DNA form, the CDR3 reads TGTGCCAGCAGTGAATGGGGCCGACCCGGCACAGATACGCAGTATTTT. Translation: CASSEWGRPGTDTQYF.